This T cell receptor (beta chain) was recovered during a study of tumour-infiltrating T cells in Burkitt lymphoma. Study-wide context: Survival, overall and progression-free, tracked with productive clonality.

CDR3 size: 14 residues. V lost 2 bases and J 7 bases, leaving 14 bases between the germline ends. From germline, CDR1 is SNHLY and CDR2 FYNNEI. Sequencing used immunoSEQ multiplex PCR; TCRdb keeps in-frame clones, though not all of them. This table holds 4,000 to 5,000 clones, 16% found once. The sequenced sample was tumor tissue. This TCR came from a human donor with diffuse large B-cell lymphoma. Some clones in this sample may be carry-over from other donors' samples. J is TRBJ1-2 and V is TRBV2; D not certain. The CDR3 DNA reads TGTGCCAGCAGTGAATTACCAGGCGGTGGTGGCTACACCTTC. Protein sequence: CASSELPGGGGYTF.